One and the same sample provided the 9 T cell receptor beta chains below, sequenced in a study of cytomegalovirus exposure and HLA in healthy donors. Use of 60 Vbeta and 13 Jbeta primers characterized the PCR. Some clones are missing from TCRdb's copy, which holds only in-frame ones; the method was immunoSEQ multiplex PCR. This table holds around 160,000 clones, 70% to 90% found once. The sequenced material came from PBMCs. The receptors derive from a young man in good health and CMV-seropositive.

The chain is built from TRBV29-1 and TRBJ2-7, with TRBD1 matching over 7 bases. The CDR3 consists of 13 residues. With V trimmed by 7 bases and J by 5 bases, 11 bases remained unmatched. Per germline, CDR1 SQVTM and CDR2 ANQGSEA. The CDR3, as DNA: TGCAGCGCCCAACGAGGGGGCGATGACGAGCAGTACTTC. Protein sequence: CSAQRGGDDEQYF.

This rearrangement joins TRBV28 to TRBJ1-1; 9 nucleotides line up with TRBD1. This CDR3 comprises 14 residues. Trimming removed 4 bases from V and 4 bases from J; junction bases left unmatched: 4. In germline, CDR1 is MDHEN, CDR2 SYDVKM. The CDR3 loop is CASSSGTGSTEAFF. The CDR3 nucleotides read TGTGCCAGCAGTTCCGGGACAGGGTCCACTGAAGCTTTCTTT. The variable domain in full, with the rest retrieved from reference TRBV28 and TRBJ1-1, is DVKVTQSSRYLVKRTGEKVFLECVQDMDHENMFWYRQDPGLGLRLIYFSYDVKMKEKGDIPEGYSVSREKKERFSLILESASTNQTSMYLCASSSGTGSTEAFFGQGTRLTVV.

This chain joins TRBV12-1 and TRBJ2-6; the table's D call TRBD1 went unverified against the DNA. TRBV12-1 has pseudogene status. This CDR3 is built from 16 residues. DNA for the CDR3: TGTGCCAGTCCCTTCAGGGGGAGCCAACCGGCCAACGTCCTGACTTTC. This gives the protein CASPFRGSQPANVLTF.

The chain couples TRBV28 to TRBJ1-4; possibly TRBD1 for D (5 bases). The CDR3 contains 15 residues. Germline assignment: CDR1 MDHEN and CDR2 SYDVKM. Trimming left V 6 bases short and J 0 bases short, with 11 bases between. The chain's CDR3 is CASRPPTATNEKLFF. For the CDR3, the DNA is TGTGCCAGCAGACCCCCGACAGCAACTAATGAAAAACTGTTTTTT.

The chain joins TRBV7-9 to TRBJ1-4; D perhaps matches TRBD1 (5 bases). Germline V gene lookup returns CDR1 SEHNR and CDR2 FQNEAQ (reference sequence). The CDR3 length is 14 residues. V dropped 5 bases and J dropped 7 bases, with 14 bases sitting between them. The CDR3 coding sequence is TGTGCCAGCAGCCCTGGGGGGGGAACTGAAAAACTGTTTTTT. Protein product: CASSPGGGTEKLFF.

This clone showed up just once. The V call is TRBV19, the J call TRBJ2-7; perhaps TRBD1 as D (5 bases). V was trimmed by 5 bases and J by 2 bases, leaving 16 bases between them. The germline V gene has CDR1 LNHDA and CDR2 SQIVND (reference sequence). The CDR3 is made up of 15 amino acids. CDR3: CASSSHQTVAYEQYF. The CDR3 nucleotides read TGTGCCAGTAGTTCCCATCAGACAGTTGCCTACGAGCAGTACTTC. Drawing the rest from reference TRBV19 and TRBJ2-7, the complete variable domain is DGGITQSPKYLFRKEGQNVTLSCEQNLNHDAMYWYRQDPGQGLRLIYYSQIVNDFQKGDIAEGYSVSREKKESFPLTVTSAQKNPTAFYLCASSSHQTVAYEQYFGPGTRLTVT.

The chain carries TRBV29-1 and TRBJ2-5; TRBD2 matches 7 bases. Trimming removed 6 bases from V and 5 bases from J; junction bases left unmatched: 9. The CDR3 runs to 13 residues. The germline V gene has CDR1 SQVTM and CDR2 ANQGSEA. CDR3 nucleotide sequence: TGCAGCGTAGGGACTACCACCCCTGAGACCCAGTACTTC. This sequence encodes CSVGTTTPETQYF. Using reference TRBV29-1 and TRBJ2-5 for the parts outside the CDR3, the full variable domain is SAVISQKPSRDICQRGTSLTIQCQVDSQVTMMFWYRQQPGQSLTLIATANQGSEATYESGFVIDKFPISRPNLTFSTLTVSNMSPEDSSIYLCSVGTTTPETQYFGPGTRLLVL.

The CDR3 loop is CASSSPADRYGYTF. CDR3 DNA sequence: TGTGCCAGCAGCTCCCCAGCCGACAGGTATGGCTACACCTTC. V gene TRBV11-2 combines with J gene TRBJ1-2; a weak D match, TRBD1 (6 bases). The ends were cut back, 4 bases at V and 5 bases at J, with 14 bases in the middle. Germline V CDR1 and CDR2: SGHAT, FQNNGV. The CDR3 is made up of 14 amino acids.

The chain carries TRBV18 and TRBJ1-2; TRBD1 aligns across 10 bases. Germline assignment: CDR1 KGHSH and CDR2 LQKENI. This CDR3 has 17 amino acids. With V trimmed by 3 bases and J by 4 bases, 11 bases remained unmatched. This chain's CDR3 is CASSPTSGQGRAYGYTF. The CDR3 DNA reads as TGTGCCAGCTCACCGACCTCGGGACAGGGGCGGGCCTATGGCTACACCTTC.